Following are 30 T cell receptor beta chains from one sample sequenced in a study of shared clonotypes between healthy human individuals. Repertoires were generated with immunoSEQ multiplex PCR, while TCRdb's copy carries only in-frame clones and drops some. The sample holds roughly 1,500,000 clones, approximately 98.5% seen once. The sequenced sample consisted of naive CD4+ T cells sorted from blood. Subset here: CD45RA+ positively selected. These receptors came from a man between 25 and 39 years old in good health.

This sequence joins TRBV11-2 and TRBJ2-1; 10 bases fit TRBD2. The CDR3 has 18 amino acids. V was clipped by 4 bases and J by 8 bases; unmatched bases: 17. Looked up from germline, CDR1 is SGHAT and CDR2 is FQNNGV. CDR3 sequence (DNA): TGTGCCAGCAGCTCAAGAGTGCTAGCGGGAGTGAAGGAATATGAGCAGTTCTTC. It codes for CASSSRVLAGVKEYEQFF.

The CDR3 loop is CARSRLQGRTHF. In nucleotides, the CDR3 is TGTGCCAGAAGCAGATTACAGGGGCGGACGCATTTT. The rearrangement uses TRBV5-3 and TRBJ1-5; 7 bases agree with TRBD1. TRBV5-3 carries the ORF label, with uncertain function. This CDR3 contains 12 residues. The J segment lost 15 bases and the V segment lost 4 bases, leaving 10 bases of the junction unmatched.

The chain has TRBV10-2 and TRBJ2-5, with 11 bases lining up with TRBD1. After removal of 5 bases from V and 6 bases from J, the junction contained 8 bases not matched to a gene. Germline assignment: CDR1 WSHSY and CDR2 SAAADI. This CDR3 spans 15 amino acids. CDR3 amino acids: CASSPGTGGAQTQYF. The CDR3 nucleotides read TGCGCCAGCAGTCCCGGGACAGGGGGTGCGCAGACCCAGTACTTC.

The CDR3 DNA reads TGTGCCAGCAGTCCCGAGGCAATAGATACGCAGTATTTT. It specifies CASSPEAIDTQYF. This sequence joins TRBV9 and TRBJ2-3; D is uncertain. This CDR3 has 13 amino acids. V dropped 5 bases and J dropped 5 bases, with 12 bases sitting between them. From germline, CDR1 is SGDLS and CDR2 YYNGEE.

The CDR3 sequence: CASSVQGTNQPQHF. CDR3 sequence (DNA): TGTGCCAGCAGCGTACAGGGTACCAATCAGCCCCAGCATTTT. The chain carries TRBV7-9 and TRBJ1-5, with TRBD1 as a possible D gene (6 bases). With 5 bases removed from V and 3 bases from J, the gap between germline ends came to 11 bases. This CDR3 is 14 amino acids long. Looked up from germline, CDR1 is SEHNR and CDR2 is FQNEAQ (reference sequence).

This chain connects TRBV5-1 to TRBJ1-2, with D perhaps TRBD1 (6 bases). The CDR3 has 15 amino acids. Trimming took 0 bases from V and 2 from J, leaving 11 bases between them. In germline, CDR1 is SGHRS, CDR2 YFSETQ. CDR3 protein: CASSLAAGGNYGYTF. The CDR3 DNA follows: TGCGCCAGCAGCTTGGCGGCGGGGGGCAACTATGGCTACACCTTC. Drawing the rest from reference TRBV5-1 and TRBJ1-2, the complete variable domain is KAGVTQTPRYLIKTRGQQVTLSCSPISGHRSVSWYQQTPGQGLQFLFEYFSETQRNKGNFPGRFSGRQFSNSRSEMNVSTLELGDSALYLCASSLAAGGNYGYTFGSGTRLTVV.

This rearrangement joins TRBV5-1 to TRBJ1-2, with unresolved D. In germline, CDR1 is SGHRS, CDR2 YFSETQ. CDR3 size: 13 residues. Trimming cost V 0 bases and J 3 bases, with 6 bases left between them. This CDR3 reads CASSLAADYGYTF. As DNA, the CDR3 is TGCGCCAGCAGCTTGGCGGCGGACTATGGCTACACCTTC.

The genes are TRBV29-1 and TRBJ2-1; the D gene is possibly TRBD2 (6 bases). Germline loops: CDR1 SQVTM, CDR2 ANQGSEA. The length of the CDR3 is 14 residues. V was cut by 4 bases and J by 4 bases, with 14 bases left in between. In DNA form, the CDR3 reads TGCAGCGTTGGTCTAGCGTCTGCATACAATGAGCAGTTCTTC. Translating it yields CSVGLASAYNEQFF.

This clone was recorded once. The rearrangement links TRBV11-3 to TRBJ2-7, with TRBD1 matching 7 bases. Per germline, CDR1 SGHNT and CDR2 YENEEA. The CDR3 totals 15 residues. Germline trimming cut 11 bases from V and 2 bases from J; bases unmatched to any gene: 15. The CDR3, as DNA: TGTGCCTATGCGGTTTGTCGACAGGGTCCCTACGAGCAGTACTTC. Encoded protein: CAYAVCRQGPYEQYF.

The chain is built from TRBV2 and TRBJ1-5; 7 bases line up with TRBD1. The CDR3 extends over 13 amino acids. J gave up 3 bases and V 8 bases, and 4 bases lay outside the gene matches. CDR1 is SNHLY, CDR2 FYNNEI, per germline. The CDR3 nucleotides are TGTGCCAGCCGAGGGACAGACAATCAGCCCCAGCATTTT. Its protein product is CASRGTDNQPQHF.

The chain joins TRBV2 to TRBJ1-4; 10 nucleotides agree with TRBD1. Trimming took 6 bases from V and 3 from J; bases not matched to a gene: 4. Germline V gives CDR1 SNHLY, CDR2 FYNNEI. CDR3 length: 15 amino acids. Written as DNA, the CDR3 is TGTGCCAGCAGGGAGACAGGGGGCTCTAATGAAAAACTGTTTTTT. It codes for CASRETGGSNEKLFF.

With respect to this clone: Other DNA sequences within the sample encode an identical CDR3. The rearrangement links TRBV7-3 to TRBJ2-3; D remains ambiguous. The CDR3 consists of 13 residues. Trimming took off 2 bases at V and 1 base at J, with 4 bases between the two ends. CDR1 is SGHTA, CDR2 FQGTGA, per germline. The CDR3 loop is CASSLLGTDTQYF. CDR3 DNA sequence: TGTGCCAGCAGCTTATTAGGCACAGATACGCAGTATTTT.

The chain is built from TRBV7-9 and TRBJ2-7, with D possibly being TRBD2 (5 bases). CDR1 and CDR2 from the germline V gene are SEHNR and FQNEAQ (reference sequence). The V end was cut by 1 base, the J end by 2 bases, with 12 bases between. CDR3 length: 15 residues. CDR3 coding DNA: TGTGCCAGCAGCTTAGGGTGGGAGAGGACCTACGAGCAGTACTTC. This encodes CASSLGWERTYEQYF.

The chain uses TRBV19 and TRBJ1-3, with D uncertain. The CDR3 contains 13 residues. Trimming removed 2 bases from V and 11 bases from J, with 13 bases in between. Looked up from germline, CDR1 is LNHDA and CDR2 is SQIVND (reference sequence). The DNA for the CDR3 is TGTGCCAGTAGTATAACTCCTCCTTTCCCCATATATTTT. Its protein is CASSITPPFPIYF.

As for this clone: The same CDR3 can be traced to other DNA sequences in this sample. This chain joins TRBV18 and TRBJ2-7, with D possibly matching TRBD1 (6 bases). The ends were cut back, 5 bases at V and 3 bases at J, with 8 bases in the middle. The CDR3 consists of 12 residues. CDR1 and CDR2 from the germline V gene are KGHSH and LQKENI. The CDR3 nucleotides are TGTGCCAGCTCAACAGGGAGCTACGAGCAGTACTTC. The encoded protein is CASSTGSYEQYF.

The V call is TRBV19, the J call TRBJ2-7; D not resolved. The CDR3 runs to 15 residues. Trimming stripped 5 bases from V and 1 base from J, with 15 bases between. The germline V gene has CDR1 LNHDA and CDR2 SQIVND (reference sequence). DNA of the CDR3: TGTGCCAGTAGTCCTTACCTCTCGTGGTCCTACGAGCAGTACTTC. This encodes CASSPYLSWSYEQYF.

CDR3 region: CASSIQGNTGELFF. The CDR3 region has the DNA TGTGCCAGCAGCATACAGGGGAACACCGGGGAGCTGTTTTTT. V usage is TRBV7-3 and J usage is TRBJ2-2, with a possible D match to TRBD1 (6 bases). Trimming removed 5 bases from V and 1 base from J, with 8 bases in between. CDR1 SGHTA and CDR2 FQGTGA come from the germline V gene. This CDR3 is 14 amino acids long.

The CDR3 DNA is TGTGCCAGCAGCGTCAAGGGAGCGGGAGTGTGGGATACGCAGTATTTT. Protein product: CASSVKGAGVWDTQYF. The V call is TRBV9, the J call TRBJ2-3, with 8 bases matching TRBD2. Germline CDR1 is SGDLS and CDR2 is YYNGEE. V lost 2 bases to trimming and J lost 6 bases; unmatched junction nucleotides: 11. There are 16 residues in the CDR3. Filled out from reference TRBV9 and TRBJ2-3, the complete variable domain reads DSGVTQTPKHLITATGQRVTLRCSPRSGDLSVYWYQQSLDQGLQFLIQYYNGEERAKGNILERFSAQQFPDLHSELNLSSLELGDSALYFCASSVKGAGVWDTQYFGPGTRLTVL.

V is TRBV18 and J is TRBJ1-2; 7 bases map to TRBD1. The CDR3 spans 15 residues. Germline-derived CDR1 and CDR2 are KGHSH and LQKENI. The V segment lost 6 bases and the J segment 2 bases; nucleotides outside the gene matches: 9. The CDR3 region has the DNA TGTGCCAGCTCCTCTATGACGACAGGGAACTATGGCTACACCTTC. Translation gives CASSSMTTGNYGYTF.

CDR3 sequence (DNA): TGTGCCAGCAGCTTAGACGGCCTAGCCAAAAACATTCAGTACTTC. This gives the protein CASSLDGLAKNIQYF. The chain combines TRBV11-2 with TRBJ2-4, with no clear D. The CDR3 covers 15 residues. Per the germline V gene, CDR1 is SGHAT and CDR2 is FQNNGV. V gave up 0 bases and J gave up 0 bases, with 6 bases separating them.

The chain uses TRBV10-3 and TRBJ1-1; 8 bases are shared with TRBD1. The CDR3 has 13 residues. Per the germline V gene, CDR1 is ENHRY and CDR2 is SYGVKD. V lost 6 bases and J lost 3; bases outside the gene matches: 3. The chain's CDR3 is CAIRDRVDTEAFF. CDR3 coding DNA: TGTGCCATCAGGGACAGGGTGGACACTGAAGCTTTCTTT.

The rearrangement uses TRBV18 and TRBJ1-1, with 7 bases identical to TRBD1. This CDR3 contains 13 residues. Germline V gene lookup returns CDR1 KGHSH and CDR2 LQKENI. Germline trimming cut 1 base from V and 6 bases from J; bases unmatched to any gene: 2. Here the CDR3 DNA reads TGTGCCAGCTCACCACTCGGACAGGCTGAAGCTTTCTTT. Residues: CASSPLGQAEAFF.

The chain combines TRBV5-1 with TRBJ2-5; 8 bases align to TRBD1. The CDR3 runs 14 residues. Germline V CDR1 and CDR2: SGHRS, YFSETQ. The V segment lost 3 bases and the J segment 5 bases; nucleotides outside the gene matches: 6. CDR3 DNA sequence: TGCGCCAGCAGCTGGGACAGGACGGATGAGACCCAGTACTTC. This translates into CASSWDRTDETQYF.

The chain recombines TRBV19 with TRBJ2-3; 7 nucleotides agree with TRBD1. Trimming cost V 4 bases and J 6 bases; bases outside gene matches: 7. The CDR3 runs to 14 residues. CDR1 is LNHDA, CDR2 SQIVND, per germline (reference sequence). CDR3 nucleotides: TGTGCCAGTAGTACCAAACAGGGGCGGGATACGCAGTATTTT. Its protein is CASSTKQGRDTQYF.

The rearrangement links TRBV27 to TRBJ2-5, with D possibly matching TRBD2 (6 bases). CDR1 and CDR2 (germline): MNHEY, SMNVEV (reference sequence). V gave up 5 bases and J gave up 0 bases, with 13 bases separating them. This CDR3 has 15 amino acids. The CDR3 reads CASSPRWDYQETQYF. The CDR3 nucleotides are TGTGCCAGCAGTCCCCGGTGGGACTACCAAGAGACCCAGTACTTC.

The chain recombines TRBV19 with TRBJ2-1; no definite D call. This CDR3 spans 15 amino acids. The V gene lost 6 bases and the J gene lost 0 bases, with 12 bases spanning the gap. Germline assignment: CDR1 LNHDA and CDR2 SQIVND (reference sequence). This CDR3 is CASRVKPFSYNEQFF. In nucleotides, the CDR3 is TGTGCCAGTAGAGTAAAGCCCTTCTCCTACAATGAGCAGTTCTTC.

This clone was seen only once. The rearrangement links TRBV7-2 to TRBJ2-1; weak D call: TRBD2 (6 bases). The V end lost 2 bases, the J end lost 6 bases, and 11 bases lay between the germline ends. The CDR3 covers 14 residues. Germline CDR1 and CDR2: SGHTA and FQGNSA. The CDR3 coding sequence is TGTGCCAGCAGCTTAAGTGGGAGGTTCAATGAGCAGTTCTTC. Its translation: CASSLSGRFNEQFF.

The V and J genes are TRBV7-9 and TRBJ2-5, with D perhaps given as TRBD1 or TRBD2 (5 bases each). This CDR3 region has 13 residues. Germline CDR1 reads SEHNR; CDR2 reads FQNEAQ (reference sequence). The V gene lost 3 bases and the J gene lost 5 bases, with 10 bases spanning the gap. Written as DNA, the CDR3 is TGTGCCAGCAGCTTGAAGGGGACGGAGACCCAGTACTTC. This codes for CASSLKGTETQYF.

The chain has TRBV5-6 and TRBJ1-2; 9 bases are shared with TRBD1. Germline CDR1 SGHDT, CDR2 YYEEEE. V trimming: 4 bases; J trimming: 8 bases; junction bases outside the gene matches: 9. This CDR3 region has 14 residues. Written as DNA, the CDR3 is TGTGCCAGCAGCCAACAAGGACAGGGGTTCGGCTACACCTTC. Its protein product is CASSQQGQGFGYTF.

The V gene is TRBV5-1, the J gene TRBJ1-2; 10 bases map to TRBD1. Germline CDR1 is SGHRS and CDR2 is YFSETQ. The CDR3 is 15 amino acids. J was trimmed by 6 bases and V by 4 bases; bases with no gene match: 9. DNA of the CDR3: TGCGCCAGCAGCCAGAGCTCGACAGGGGGCGATGGCTACACCTTC. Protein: CASSQSSTGGDGYTF.